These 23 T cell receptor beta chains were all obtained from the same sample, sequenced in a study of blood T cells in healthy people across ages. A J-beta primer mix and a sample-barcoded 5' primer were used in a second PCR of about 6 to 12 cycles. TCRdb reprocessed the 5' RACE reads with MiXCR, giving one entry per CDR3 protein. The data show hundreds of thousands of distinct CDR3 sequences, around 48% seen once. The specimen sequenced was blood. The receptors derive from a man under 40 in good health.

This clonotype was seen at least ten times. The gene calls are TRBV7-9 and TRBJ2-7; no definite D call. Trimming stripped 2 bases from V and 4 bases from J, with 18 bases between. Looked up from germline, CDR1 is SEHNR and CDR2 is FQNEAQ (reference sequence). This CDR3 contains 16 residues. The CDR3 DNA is TGTGCCAGCAGCTTACCCAGACAACAGATCAAGTACGAGCAGTACTTC. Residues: CASSLPRQQIKYEQYF.

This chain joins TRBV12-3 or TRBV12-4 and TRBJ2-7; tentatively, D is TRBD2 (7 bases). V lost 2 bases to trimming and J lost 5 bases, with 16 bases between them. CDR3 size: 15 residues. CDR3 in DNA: TGTGCCAGCAGTTTATTGGGGGGGGGCCCCAACGAGCAGTACTTC. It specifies CASSLLGGGPNEQYF.

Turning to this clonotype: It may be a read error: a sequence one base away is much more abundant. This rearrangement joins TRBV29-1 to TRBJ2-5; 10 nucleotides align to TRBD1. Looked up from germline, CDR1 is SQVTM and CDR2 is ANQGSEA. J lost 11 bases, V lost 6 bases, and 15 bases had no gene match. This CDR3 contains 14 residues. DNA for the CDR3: TGCAGCGTAAAAGACAGGGGGCTGATAGATGAGCAGTACTTC. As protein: CSVKDRGLIDEQYF.

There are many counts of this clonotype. The CDR3: CASSLAGESNQPQHF. CDR3 in DNA: TGTGCCAGCAGCTTAGCAGGAGAGAGCAATCAGCCCCAGCATTTT. This chain uses TRBV7-2 with TRBJ1-5; D gene unclear. The CDR3 extends over 15 amino acids. The germline CDR1 and CDR2 sequences are SGHTA and FQGNSA. V was pared by 0 bases and J by 1 base, with 7 bases between.

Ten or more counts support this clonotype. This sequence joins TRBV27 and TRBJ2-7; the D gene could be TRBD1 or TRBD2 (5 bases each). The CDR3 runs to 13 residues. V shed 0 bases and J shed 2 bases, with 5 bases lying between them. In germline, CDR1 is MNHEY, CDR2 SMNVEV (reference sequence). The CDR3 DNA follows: TGTGCCAGCAGTTTATCGGGACCCTACGAGCAGTACTTC. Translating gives CASSLSGPYEQYF.

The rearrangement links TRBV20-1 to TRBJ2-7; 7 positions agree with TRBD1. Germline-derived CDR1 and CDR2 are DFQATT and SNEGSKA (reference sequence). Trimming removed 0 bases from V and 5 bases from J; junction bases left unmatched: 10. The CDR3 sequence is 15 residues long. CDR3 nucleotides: TGCAGTGCTAGAGATCCTGACAGGGTCCTCAACGAGCAGTACTTC. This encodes CSARDPDRVLNEQYF.

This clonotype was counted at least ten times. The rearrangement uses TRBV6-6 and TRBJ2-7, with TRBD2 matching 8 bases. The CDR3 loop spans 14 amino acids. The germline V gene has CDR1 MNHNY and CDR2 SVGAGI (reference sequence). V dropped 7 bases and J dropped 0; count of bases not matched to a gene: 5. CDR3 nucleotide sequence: TGTGCCAGCACCGTAGCGGGGAGCTCCTACGAGCAGTACTTC. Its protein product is CASTVAGSSYEQYF.

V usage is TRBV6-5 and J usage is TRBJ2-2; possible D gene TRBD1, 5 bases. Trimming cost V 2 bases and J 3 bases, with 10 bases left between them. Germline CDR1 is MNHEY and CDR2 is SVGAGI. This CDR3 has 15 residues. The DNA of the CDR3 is TGTGCCAGCAGTTACGGGGCTTTGGACACCGGGGAGCTGTTTTTT. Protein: CASSYGALDTGELFF.

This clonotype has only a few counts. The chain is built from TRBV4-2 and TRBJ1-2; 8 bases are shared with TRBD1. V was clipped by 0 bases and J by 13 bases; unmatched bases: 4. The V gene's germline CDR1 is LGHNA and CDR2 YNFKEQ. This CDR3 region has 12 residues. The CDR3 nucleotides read TGTGCCAGCAGCCAAGATCGACAGGGGAGCACCTTC. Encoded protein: CASSQDRQGSTF.

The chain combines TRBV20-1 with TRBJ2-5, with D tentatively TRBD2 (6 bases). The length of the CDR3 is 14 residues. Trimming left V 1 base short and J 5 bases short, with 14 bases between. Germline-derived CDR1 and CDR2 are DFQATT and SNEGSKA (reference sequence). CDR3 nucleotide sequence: TGCAGTGCTAGAGCCGCTAGCGTTTTGGAGACCCAGTACTTC. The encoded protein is CSARAASVLETQYF.

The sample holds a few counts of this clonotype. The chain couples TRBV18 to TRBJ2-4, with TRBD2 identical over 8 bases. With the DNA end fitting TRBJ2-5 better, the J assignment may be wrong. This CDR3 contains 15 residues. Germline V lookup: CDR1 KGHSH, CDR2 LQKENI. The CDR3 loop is CASSPLAGYAETQYF. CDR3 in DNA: TGTGCCAGCTCACCACTAGCGGGGTATGCAGAGACCCAGTACTTC.

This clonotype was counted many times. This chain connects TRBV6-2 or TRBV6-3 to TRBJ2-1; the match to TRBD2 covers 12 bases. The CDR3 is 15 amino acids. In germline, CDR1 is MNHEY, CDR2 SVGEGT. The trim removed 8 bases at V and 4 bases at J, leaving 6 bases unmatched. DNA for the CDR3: TGTGCCAGCCGACTAGCGGGGGAGCTTTACAATGAGCAGTTCTTC. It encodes CASRLAGELYNEQFF.

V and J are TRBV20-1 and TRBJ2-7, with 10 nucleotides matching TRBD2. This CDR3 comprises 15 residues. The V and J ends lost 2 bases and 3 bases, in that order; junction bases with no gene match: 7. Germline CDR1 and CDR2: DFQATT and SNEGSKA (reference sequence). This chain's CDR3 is CSARSPQRGGYEQYF. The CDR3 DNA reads TGCAGTGCTAGAAGTCCCCAGCGGGGGGGCTACGAGCAGTACTTC.

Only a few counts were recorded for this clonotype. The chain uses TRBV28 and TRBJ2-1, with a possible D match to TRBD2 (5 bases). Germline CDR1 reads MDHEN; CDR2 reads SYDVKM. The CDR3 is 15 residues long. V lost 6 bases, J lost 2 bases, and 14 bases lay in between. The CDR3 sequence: CASSRTPGTYNEQFF. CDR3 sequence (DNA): TGTGCCAGCAGCCGAACCCCGGGAACCTACAATGAGCAGTTCTTC.

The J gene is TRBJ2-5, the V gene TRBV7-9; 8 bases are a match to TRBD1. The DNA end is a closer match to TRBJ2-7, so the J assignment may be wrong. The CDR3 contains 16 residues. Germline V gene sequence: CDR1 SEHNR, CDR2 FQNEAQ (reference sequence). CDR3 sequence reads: CASSWGLAGGYHEQYF. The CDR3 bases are TGTGCCAGCAGCTGGGGTTTGGCAGGGGGCTACCACGAGCAGTACTTC.

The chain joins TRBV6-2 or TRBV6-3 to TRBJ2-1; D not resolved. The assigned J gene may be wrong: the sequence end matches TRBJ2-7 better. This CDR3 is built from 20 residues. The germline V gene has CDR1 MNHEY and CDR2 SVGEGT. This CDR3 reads CASSYSSGPGRLGSYNEQYF. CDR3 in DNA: TGTGCCAGCAGTTACTCGTCAGGACCCGGAAGATTGGGCTCCTACAATGAGCAGTACTTC.

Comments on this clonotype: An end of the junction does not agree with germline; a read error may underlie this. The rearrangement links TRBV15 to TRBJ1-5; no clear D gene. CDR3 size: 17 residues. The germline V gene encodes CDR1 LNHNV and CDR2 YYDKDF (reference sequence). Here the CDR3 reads CATSRDSVQLRSQPRHF. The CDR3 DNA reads TGTGCCACCAGCAGAGATTCTGTGCAGTTAAGGAGTCAGCCCCGGCATTTT.

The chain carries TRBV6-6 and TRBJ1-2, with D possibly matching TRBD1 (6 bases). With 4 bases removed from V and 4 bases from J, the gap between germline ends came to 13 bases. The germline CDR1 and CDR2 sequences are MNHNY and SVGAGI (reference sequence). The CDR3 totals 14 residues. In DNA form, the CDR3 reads TGTGCCAGCAGTTCCCGACAGGTGTCCTATGGCTACACCTTC. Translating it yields CASSSRQVSYGYTF.

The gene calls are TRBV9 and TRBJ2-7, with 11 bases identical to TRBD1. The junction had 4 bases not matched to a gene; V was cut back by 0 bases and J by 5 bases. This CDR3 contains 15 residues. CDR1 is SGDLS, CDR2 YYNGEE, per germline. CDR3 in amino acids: CASSVDGTGGNEQYF. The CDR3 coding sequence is TGTGCCAGCAGCGTAGATGGGACAGGGGGAAACGAGCAGTACTTC.

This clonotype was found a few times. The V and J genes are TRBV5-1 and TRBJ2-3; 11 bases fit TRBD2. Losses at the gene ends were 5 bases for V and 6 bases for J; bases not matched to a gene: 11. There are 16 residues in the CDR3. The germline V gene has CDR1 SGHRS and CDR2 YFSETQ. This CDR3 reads CASSPELAGARDTQYF. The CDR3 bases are TGCGCCAGCAGTCCCGAACTAGCGGGGGCCCGGGATACGCAGTATTTT.

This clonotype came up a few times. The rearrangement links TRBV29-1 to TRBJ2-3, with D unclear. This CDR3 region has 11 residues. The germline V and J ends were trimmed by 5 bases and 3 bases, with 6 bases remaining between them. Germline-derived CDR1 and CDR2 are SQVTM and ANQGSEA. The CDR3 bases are TGCAGCGTTCGGCAAACAGATACGCAGTATTTT. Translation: CSVRQTDTQYF.

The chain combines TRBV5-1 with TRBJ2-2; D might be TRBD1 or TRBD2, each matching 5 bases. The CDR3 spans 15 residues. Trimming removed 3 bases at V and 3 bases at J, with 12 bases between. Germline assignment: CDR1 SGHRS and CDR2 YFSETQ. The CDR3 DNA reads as TGCGCCAGCAGCTCTTTTGGGACGGACACCGGGGAGCTGTTTTTT. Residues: CASSSFGTDTGELFF.

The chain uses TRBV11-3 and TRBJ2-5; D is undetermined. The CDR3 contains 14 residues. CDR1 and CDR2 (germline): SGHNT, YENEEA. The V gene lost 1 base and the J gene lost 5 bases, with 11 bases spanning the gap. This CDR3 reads CASSLAARTETQYF. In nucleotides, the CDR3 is TGTGCCAGCAGCTTAGCGGCGAGGACGGAGACCCAGTACTTC.